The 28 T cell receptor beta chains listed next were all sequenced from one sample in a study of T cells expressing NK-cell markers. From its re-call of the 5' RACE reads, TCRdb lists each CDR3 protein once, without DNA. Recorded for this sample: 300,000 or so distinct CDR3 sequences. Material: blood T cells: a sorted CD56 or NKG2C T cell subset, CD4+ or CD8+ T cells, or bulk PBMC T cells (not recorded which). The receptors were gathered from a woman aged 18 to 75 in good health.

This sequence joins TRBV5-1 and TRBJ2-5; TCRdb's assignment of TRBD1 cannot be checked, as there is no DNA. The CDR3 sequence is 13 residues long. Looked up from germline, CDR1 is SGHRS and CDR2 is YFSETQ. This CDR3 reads CASSGGQFGTQYF.

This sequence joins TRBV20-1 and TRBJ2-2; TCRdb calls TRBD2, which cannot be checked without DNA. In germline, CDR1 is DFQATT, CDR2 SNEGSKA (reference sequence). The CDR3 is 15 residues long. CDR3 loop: CSAPASGRNTGELFF.

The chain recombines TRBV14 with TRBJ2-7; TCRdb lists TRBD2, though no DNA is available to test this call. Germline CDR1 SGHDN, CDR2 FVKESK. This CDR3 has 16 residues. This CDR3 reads CASSQGTSGRGYEQYF.

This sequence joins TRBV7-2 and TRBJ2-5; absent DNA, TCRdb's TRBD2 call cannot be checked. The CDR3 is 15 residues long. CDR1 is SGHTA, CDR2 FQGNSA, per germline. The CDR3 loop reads CASSRDSGKGETQYF.

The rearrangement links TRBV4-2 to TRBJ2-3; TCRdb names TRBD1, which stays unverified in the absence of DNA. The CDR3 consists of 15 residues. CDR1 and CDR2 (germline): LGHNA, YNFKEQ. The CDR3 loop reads CASSQVSGAADTQYF.

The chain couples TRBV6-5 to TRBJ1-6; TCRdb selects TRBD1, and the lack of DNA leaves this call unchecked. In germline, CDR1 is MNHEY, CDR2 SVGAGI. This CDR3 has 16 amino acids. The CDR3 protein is CASSYSGGRRNSPLHF.

The CDR3 protein is CASFTRGGNEQFF. This sequence joins TRBV7-8 and TRBJ2-1; the D gene TCRdb calls, TRBD2, cannot be checked with no DNA. Germline CDR1 reads SGHVS; CDR2 reads FQNEAQ. CDR3 length: 13 residues. Drawing the rest from reference TRBV7-8 and TRBJ2-1, the complete variable domain is GAGVSQSPRYKVAKRGQDVALRCDPISGHVSLFWYQQALGQGPEFLTYFQNEAQLDKSGLPSDRFFAERPEGSVSTLKIQRTQQEDSAVYLCASFTRGGNEQFFGPGTRLTVL.

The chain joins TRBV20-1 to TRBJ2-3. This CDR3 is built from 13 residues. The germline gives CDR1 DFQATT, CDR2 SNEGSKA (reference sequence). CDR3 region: CSASWGSTDTQYF.

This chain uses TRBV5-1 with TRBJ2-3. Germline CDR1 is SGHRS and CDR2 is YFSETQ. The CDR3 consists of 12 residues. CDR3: CASSLTTDTQYF.

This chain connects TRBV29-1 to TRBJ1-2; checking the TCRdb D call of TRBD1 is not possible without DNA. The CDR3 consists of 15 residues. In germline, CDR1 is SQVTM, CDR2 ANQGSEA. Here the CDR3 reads CSVEAPNRGSGGYTF.

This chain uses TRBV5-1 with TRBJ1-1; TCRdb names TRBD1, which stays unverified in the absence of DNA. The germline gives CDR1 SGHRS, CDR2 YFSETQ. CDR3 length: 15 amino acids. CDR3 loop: CASSLVARGDTEAFF.

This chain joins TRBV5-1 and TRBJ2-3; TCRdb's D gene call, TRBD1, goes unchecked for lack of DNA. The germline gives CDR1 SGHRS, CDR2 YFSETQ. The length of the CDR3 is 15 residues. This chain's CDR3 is CASSPGQGTTDTQYF.

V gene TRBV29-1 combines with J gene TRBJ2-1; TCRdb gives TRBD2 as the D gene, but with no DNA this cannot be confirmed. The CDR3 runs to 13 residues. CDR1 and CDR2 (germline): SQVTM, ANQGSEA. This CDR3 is CSVRRATYNEQFF.

The chain's CDR3 is CSARGAFNEQFF. V and J are TRBV20-1 and TRBJ2-1; TCRdb proposes TRBD1, but this gene call is untestable without DNA. Germline-derived CDR1 and CDR2 are DFQATT and SNEGSKA (reference sequence). CDR3 length equals 12 residues.

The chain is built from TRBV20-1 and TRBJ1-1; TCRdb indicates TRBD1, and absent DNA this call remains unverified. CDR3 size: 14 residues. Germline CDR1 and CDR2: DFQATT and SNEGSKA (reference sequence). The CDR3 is CSCPKTVENTEAFF.

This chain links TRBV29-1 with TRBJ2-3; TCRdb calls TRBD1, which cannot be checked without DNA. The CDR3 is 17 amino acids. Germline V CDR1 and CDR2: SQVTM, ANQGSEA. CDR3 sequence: CSVEDLLDLPLTDTQYF.

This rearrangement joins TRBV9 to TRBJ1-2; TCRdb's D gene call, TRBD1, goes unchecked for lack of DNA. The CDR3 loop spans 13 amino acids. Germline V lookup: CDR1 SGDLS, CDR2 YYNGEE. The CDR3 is CASSVQGGYGYTF.

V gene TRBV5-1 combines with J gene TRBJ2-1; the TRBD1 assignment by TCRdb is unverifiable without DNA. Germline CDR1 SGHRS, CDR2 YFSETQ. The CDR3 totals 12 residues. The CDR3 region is CASRSGGDEQFF.

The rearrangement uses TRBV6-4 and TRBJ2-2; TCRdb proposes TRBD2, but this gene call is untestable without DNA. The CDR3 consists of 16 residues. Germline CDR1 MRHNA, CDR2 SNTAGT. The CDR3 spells CASSRTNPANTGELFF.

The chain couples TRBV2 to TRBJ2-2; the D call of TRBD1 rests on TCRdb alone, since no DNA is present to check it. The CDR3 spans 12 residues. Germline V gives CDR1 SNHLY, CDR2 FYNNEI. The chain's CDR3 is CASRQGTGELFF.

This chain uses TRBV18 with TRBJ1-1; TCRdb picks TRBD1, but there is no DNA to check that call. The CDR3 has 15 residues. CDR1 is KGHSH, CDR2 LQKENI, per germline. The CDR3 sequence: CASSPGTWVNTEAFF. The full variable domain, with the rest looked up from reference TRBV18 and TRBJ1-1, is NAGVMQNPRHLVRRRGQEARLRCSPMKGHSHVYWYRQLPEEGLKFMVYLQKENIIDESGMPKERFSAEFPKEGPSILRIQQVVRGDSAAYFCASSPGTWVNTEAFFGQGTRLTVV.

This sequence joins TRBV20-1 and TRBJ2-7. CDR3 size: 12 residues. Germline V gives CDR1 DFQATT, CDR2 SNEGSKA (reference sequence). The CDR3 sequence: CSASIFLDEQYF.

The CDR3 loop reads CSATESLETQYF. J is TRBJ2-5 and V is TRBV20-1. The germline V gene encodes CDR1 DFQATT and CDR2 SNEGSKA (reference sequence). CDR3 size: 12 residues.

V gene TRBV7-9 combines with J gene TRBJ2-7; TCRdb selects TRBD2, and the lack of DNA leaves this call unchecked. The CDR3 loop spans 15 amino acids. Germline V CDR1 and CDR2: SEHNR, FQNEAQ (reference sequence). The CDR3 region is CASSFRGLAGDEQYF.

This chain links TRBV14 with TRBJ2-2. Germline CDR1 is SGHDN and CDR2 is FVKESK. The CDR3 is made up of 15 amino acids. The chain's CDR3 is CASSQDSLHTGELFF.

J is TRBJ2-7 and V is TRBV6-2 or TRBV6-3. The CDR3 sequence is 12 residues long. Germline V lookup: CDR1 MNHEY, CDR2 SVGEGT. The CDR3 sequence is CASSYPSYEQYF.

The CDR3 is CASSQDVTGGFSGANVLTF. V gene TRBV4-3 combines with J gene TRBJ2-6; TCRdb returns TRBD1, unconfirmable since there is no DNA. The CDR3 runs 19 residues. The germline CDR1 and CDR2 sequences are LGHNA and YSLEER.

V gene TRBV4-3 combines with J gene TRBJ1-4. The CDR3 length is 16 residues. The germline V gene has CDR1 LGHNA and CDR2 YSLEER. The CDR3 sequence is CASSQDAGGAVEKLFF.